The 18 T cell receptor beta chains below come from one sample, sequenced in a study of OX40 agonist ivuxolimab in advanced cancers. Measured with immunoSEQ multiplex PCR; TCRdb has only the in-frame clones, and not every one. The table records 65,000 to 90,000 clones, 90% to 95% of them present only once. Sequenced here: CD4+ or CD8+ T cells sorted from blood, sampled in a trial of the OX40 agonist ivuxolimab. Receptors originate from an adult with an advanced solid tumor such as melanoma, head and neck, liver or kidney cancer.

This rearrangement joins TRBV15 to TRBJ1-5; tentatively, D is TRBD1 (5 bases). CDR1 is LNHNV and CDR2 is YYDKDF in the germline V gene (reference sequence). V lost 0 bases and J lost 4, with 22 bases in between. The CDR3 length is 19 residues. CDR3 bases: TGTGCCACCAGCAGAGATCTCGGCTTGCGCGGCAGGGAGAATCAGCCCCAGCATTTT. Translated, it gives CATSRDLGLRGRENQPQHF.

In its sample, this clone was seen a few times. The rearrangement uses TRBV30 and TRBJ1-1; 9 bases are shared with TRBD1. The CDR3 loop spans 14 amino acids. Germline V gene lookup returns CDR1 GTSNPN and CDR2 SVGIG (reference sequence). Trimming at V came to 0 bases and at J to 5 bases, leaving 4 bases not matched to a gene. CDR3 nucleotide sequence: TGTGCCTGGAGTGTTTCGACAGGGGGTACTGAAGCTTTCTTT. The encoded protein is CAWSVSTGGTEAFF.

This rearrangement joins TRBV30 to TRBJ2-2; 7 bases match TRBD1. Per germline, CDR1 GTSNPN and CDR2 SVGIG (reference sequence). The CDR3 loop spans 17 amino acids. V dropped 4 bases and J dropped 3; count of bases not matched to a gene: 14. The CDR3 is CAWTAPLGTAHTGELFF. The CDR3 nucleotides read TGTGCCTGGACCGCTCCTCTCGGGACAGCTCACACCGGGGAGCTGTTTTTT.

This chain links TRBV4-3 with TRBJ2-7, with D maybe TRBD2 (6 bases). There are 16 residues in the CDR3. Trimming took 3 bases from V and 6 from J, leaving 21 bases between them. Germline CDR1 is LGHNA and CDR2 is YSLEER. The CDR3 coding sequence is TGCGCCAGCAGCCATGAAGTTAGCATGGGGGGAAGCGAGCAGTACTTC. Residues: CASSHEVSMGGSEQYF.

This rearrangement joins TRBV14 to TRBJ2-5, with D perhaps assigned TRBD1 or TRBD2 (6 bases each). CDR3 length: 15 residues. The germline CDR1 and CDR2 sequences are SGHDN and FVKESK. The V and J ends lost 3 bases and 7 bases respectively, with 18 bases between them. CDR3 region: CASSHRTGSGGTQYF. As DNA, the CDR3 is TGTGCCAGCAGCCACCGAACAGGGTCCGGGGGGACCCAGTACTTC.

In its sample, this clone was seen once. This chain links TRBV7-2 with TRBJ2-7; 10 nucleotides match TRBD1. Germline loops: CDR1 SGHTA, CDR2 FQGNSA. The J segment lost 4 bases and the V segment lost 1 base, leaving 4 bases of the junction unmatched. The CDR3 totals 15 residues. The CDR3 region has the DNA TGTGCCAGCAGCTTAGGCCAGGACAGGGGGTACGAGCAGTACTTC. This codes for CASSLGQDRGYEQYF.

This clone was detected only once. The chain employs TRBV10-3 and TRBJ2-7; D might be TRBD1 (5 bases). The length of the CDR3 is 16 residues. The germline CDR1 and CDR2 sequences are ENHRY and SYGVKD. V dropped 10 bases and J dropped 2 bases, with 24 bases sitting between them. The CDR3 here is CATRDPIIGAPYEQYF. The CDR3 DNA is TGTGCCACCCGCGATCCAATCATAGGGGCTCCCTACGAGCAGTACTTC.

V usage is TRBV5-6 and J usage is TRBJ1-4; D ambiguous. Between the trimmed V and J ends, which lost 6 bases and 4 bases, there was a span of 13 bases. CDR3 size: 14 residues. CDR1 is SGHDT and CDR2 is YYEEEE in the germline V gene. The CDR3, as DNA: TGTGCCAGCACCGTCGGGCAGCATAATGAAAAACTGTTTTTT. It codes for CASTVGQHNEKLFF.

The chain couples TRBV10-1 to TRBJ2-7, with TRBD1 matching 8 bases. There are 14 residues in the CDR3. Germline CDR1 reads WNHNN; CDR2 reads SYGVQD (reference sequence). V lost 5 bases and J lost 4; bases outside the gene matches: 7. The CDR3 reads CASSPGGAGYEQYF. The CDR3 DNA reads as TGCGCCAGCAGTCCAGGGGGCGCCGGATACGAGCAGTACTTC.

The chain employs TRBV2 and TRBJ1-2; no clear D gene. The CDR3 spans 15 residues. Trimming stripped 3 bases from V and 5 bases from J, with 16 bases between. Germline CDR1 reads SNHLY; CDR2 reads FYNNEI. The CDR3 nucleotides are TGTGCCAGCAGTGATTCGGTAGCGGCCCTATATGGCTACACCTTC. Translated, it gives CASSDSVAALYGYTF.

The chain employs TRBV27 and TRBJ1-1; D is unresolved. V was clipped by 6 bases and J by 1 base, with 18 bases between them. The CDR3 loop spans 16 amino acids. Germline V gene lookup returns CDR1 MNHEY and CDR2 SMNVEV (reference sequence). The CDR3 region is CASSLRRGWGNTEAFF. The DNA for the CDR3 is TGTGCCAGCAGCCTTAGACGAGGGTGGGGGAACACTGAAGCTTTCTTT.

The chain combines TRBV20-1 with TRBJ2-5; D unresolved. CDR3 length equals 11 residues. Looked up from germline, CDR1 is DFQATT and CDR2 is SNEGSKA (reference sequence). The ends were cut back, 3 bases at V and 4 bases at J, with 6 bases in the middle. The CDR3: CSASLGETQYF. The CDR3, as DNA: TGCAGTGCTAGCTTAGGAGAGACCCAGTACTTC.

The chain has TRBV30 and TRBJ2-4, with D possibly matching TRBD2 (6 bases). The ends were cut back, 6 bases at V and 3 bases at J, with 24 bases in the middle. Germline loops: CDR1 GTSNPN, CDR2 SVGIG (reference sequence). CDR3 length: 17 residues. The CDR3 DNA reads as TGTGCCTGCGATTATGTTCCGGAGGGCGCGGACAAAAACATTCAGTACTTC. Residues: CACDYVPEGADKNIQYF.

This clone appeared once. V is TRBV28 and J is TRBJ1-5, with D uncertain. The CDR3 contains 13 residues. The V end lost 2 bases, the J end lost 4 bases, and 6 bases lay between the germline ends. The germline V gene encodes CDR1 MDHEN and CDR2 SYDVKM. The CDR3 spells CASSLTGNQPQHF. CDR3 nucleotides: TGTGCCAGCAGTTTAACGGGGAATCAGCCCCAGCATTTT.

The gene calls are TRBV4-1 and TRBJ1-4; D not certain. Germline CDR1 and CDR2: MGHRA and YSYEKL. The CDR3 spans 13 residues. V lost 1 base and J 5 bases, leaving 5 bases between the germline ends. The CDR3 coding sequence is TGCGCCAGCAGCCAAGGGCCAAATGAAAAACTGTTTTTT. Its translation: CASSQGPNEKLFF.

V gene TRBV27 combines with J gene TRBJ1-1; 12 bases align to TRBD1. This CDR3 contains 15 residues. Germline V gene sequence: CDR1 MNHEY, CDR2 SMNVEV (reference sequence). After removal of 5 bases from V and 10 bases from J, the junction contained 11 bases not matched to a gene. CDR3 region: CASSPGTGGAPGAFF. CDR3 nucleotide sequence: TGTGCCAGCAGTCCAGGGACAGGGGGCGCCCCGGGAGCTTTCTTT.

The V and J genes are TRBV9 and TRBJ1-2; no definite D call. Trimming removed 0 bases at V and 3 bases at J, with 12 bases between. CDR1 SGDLS and CDR2 YYNGEE come from the germline V gene. This CDR3 contains 15 residues. CDR3 region: CASSVATQAHYGYTF. CDR3 DNA sequence: TGTGCCAGCAGCGTAGCTACCCAGGCGCACTATGGCTACACCTTC.

CDR3 DNA: TGTGCCAGCAGTCGGACAGGGAACTCTCACAATGAGCAGTTCTTC. Its translation: CASSRTGNSHNEQFF. The chain carries TRBV6-5 and TRBJ2-1; 8 bases agree with TRBD1. Germline CDR1 and CDR2: MNHEY and SVGAGI. The CDR3 covers 15 residues. The J segment lost 5 bases and the V segment lost 5 bases, leaving 8 bases of the junction unmatched.